The subject of this entry is one T cell receptor (beta chain). Its cognate antigen has yet to be identified. Per-nucleotide qualities are absent, and no much larger clonotype sits a single base away. This entry belongs to a study of OX40 agonist ivuxolimab in advanced cancers. Background for the entire study: Ivuxolimab, which targeted the costimulatory receptor OX40 (CD134), was an agonistic, fully human IgG2 monoclonal antibody. Partial responses occurred in three dose-escalation patients: two with cutaneous melanoma and one with hepatocellular carcinoma. Intravenous ivuxolimab was administered to patients every 2 weeks at six dose levels: 0.01, 0.1, 0.3, 1.5, 3 and 10 mg/kg. The point of sequencing TCRbeta in the periphery was to test whether ivuxolimab changed TCR sequence diversity and drove clonal T-cell expansion. The paper describes the monotherapy dose-escalation part (N = 52 patients) of the phase I trial of ivuxolimab. The dose-escalation cohort was 82.7% male with a mean age of 60 years, ranging from roughly 23 to 80. Among the roughly 50 dose-escalation patients, approximately 20 had hepatocellular carcinoma, roughly 15 melanoma, 9 renal cell carcinoma and 9 head and neck cancer. Prior anti-PD-1, anti-PD-L1 or anti-CTLA-4 therapy was permitted, and checkpoint inhibitors had been received by around 40% of dose-escalation patients.

Patients with autoimmune disease history or receiving systemic immunosuppression were excluded from the trial. Peripheral blood for TCR sequencing was drawn from every dose cohort at baseline, at cycle 4 day 1 and at cycle 7 day 1. The samples were drawn from a first-in-human, open-label, multicenter phase I dose-escalation trial of ivuxolimab. Adults with locally advanced or metastatic melanoma, renal cell, hepatocellular, or head and neck squamous cell carcinoma were enrolled in the trial. Before TCR sequencing, CD4+ and CD8+ T cells were separately sorted from peripheral blood. For sequencing of the TCRbeta CDR3 region, genomic DNA was extracted from the sorted cells. The immunoSEQ Assay was used for sequencing of TCRbeta CDR3 regions. TCRdb obtained this table from immuneACCESS and retained in-frame rearrangements with V and J assigned. These tables miss some clones; where compared with another copy, unresolved V genes account for less than half of the shortfall, and the remainder is unexplained. The sample data list tens of thousands of clones, and 84% of these were observed just once. Approximately 2% of the sample is taken by the ten largest.

Study-wide findings and limitations: Which antigens the clonally expanded peripheral T cells were specific for was not determined. Clonal expansion of both CD4+ and CD8+ blood T cells was observed from baseline to week 6 at doses 0.1 to 3.0 mg/kg. In partial responders in the 0.1-3.0 mg/kg groups, normalized peripheral clonal expansion was found to be among the lowest, especially among CD8+ T cells. Low levels of normalized T-cell clonal expansion were also shown by some nonresponding patients. After ivuxolimab, more expanded clones were found on average in CD8+ T cells than in CD4+ T cells.

The germline V gene (reference sequence) yields SGHNT for CDR1 and YYREEE for CDR2. Relative to germline, V is missing 4 bases and J is missing 6 bases, with 7 bases of the junction outside any gene match. Counted from cysteine to phenylalanine, this CDR3 has 13 amino acids. Left in the record is the CDR3 DNA by itself, 39 bases read in frame from the first base. Sequenced here: CD4+ or CD8+ T cells sorted from blood, sampled in a trial of the OX40 agonist ivuxolimab. The source of this sequence is an adult with an advanced solid tumor such as melanoma, head and neck, liver or kidney cancer. The rearrangement combines TRBV5-4 with TRBJ2-7, with TRBD2 matching 7 junction bases. The nucleotide sequence is given as TGTGCCAGCAGCCCTGGACTAGAGGGCGAGCAGTACTTC. Its protein is CASSPGLEGEQYF.